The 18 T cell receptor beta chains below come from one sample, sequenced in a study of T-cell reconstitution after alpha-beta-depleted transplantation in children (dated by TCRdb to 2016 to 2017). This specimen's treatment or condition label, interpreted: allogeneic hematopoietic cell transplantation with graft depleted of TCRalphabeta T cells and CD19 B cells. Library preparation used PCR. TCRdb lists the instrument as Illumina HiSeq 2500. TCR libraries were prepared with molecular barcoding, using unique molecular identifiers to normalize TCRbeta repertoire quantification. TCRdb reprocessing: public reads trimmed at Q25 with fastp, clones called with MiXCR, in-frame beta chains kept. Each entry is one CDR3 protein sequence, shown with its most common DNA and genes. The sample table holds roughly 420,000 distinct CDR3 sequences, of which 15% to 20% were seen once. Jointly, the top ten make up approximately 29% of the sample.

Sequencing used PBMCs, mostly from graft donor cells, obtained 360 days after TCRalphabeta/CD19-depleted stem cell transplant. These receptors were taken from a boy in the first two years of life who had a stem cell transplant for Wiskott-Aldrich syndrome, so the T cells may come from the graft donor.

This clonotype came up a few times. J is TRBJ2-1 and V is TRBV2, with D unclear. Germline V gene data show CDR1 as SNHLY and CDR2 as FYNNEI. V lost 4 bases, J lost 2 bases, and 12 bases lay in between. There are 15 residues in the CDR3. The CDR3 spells CASSGPLKAYNEQFF. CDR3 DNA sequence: TGTGCCAGCAGTGGCCCTCTAAAAGCCTACAATGAGCAGTTCTTC. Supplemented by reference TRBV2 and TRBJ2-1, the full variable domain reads EPEVTQTPSHQVTQMGQEVILRCVPISNHLYFYWYRQILGQKVEFLVSFYNNEISEKSEIFDDQFSVERPDGSNFTLKIRSTKLEDSAMYFCASSGPLKAYNEQFFGPGTRLTVL.

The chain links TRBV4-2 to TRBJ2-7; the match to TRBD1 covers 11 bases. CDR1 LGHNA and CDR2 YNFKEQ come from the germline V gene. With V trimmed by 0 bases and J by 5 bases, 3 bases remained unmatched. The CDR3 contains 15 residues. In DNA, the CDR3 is TGTGCCAGCAGCCAAGACCGGGACAGGGGGAACGAGCAGTACTTC. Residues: CASSQDRDRGNEQYF.

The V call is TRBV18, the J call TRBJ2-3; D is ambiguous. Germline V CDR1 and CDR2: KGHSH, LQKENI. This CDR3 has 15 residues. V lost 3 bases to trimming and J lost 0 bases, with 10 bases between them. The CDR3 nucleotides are TGTGCCAGCTCACCTCCCGCGCCGAGCACAGATACGCAGTATTTT. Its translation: CASSPPAPSTDTQYF.

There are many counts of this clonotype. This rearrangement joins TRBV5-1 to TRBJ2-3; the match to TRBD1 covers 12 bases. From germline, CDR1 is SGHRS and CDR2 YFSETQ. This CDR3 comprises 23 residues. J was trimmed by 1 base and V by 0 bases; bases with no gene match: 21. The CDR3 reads CASSLEFPPGQGASIVGTDTQYF. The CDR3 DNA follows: TGCGCCAGCAGCTTGGAGTTCCCCCCGGGACAGGGGGCATCTATTGTCGGCACAGATACGCAGTATTTT.

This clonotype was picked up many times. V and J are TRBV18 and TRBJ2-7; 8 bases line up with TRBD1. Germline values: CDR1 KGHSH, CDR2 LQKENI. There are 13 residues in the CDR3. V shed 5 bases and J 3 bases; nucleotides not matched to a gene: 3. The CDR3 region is CASSRTGIYEQYF. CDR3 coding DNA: TGTGCCAGCTCAAGGACAGGGATCTACGAGCAGTACTTC.

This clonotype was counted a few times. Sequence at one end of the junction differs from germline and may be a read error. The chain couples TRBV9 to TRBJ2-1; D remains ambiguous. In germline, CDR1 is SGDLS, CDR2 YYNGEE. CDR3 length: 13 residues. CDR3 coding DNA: TGTGCCAGCAGCGTAGTGGGAATCGGTGAGCAGTTTTTC. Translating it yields CASSVVGIGEQFF. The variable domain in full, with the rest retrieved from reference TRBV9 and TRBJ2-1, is DSGVTQTPKHLITATGQRVTLRCSPRSGDLSVYWYQQSLDQGLQFLIQYYNGEERAKGNILERFSAQQFPDLHSELNLSSLELGDSALYFCASSVVGIGEQFFGPGTRLTVL.

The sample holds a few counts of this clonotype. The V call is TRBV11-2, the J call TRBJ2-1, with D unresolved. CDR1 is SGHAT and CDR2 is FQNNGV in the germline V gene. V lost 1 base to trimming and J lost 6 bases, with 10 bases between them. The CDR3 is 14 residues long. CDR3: CASSLGEMGNEQFF. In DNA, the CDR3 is TGTGCCAGCAGCTTAGGAGAAATGGGCAATGAGCAGTTCTTC.

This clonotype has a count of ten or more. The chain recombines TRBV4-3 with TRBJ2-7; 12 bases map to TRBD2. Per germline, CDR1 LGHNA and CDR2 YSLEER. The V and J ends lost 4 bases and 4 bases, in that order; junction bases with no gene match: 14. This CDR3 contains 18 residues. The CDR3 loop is CASSPGTSGRQWGYEQYF. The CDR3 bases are TGCGCCAGCAGCCCTGGGACTAGCGGGCGGCAATGGGGTTACGAGCAGTACTTC.

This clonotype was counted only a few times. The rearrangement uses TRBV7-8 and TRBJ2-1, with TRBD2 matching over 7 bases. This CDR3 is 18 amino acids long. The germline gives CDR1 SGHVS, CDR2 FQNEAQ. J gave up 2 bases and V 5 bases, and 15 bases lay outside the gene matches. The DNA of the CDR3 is TGTGCCAGCAGCAGAGATGGGGGAGGCGGGGGTGCCTACAATGAGCAGTTCTTC. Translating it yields CASSRDGGGGGAYNEQFF.

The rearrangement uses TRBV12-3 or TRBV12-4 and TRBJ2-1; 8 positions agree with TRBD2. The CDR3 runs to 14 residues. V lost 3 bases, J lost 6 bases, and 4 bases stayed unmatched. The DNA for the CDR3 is TGTGCCAGCAGTTTCGCCGGGACTAGCAATGAGCAGTTCTTC. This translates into CASSFAGTSNEQFF.

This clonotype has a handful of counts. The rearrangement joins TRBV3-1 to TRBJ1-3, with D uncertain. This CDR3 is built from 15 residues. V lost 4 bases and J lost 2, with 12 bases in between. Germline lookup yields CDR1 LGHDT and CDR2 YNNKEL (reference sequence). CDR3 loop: CASSLLGTTGNTIYF. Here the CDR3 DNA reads TGTGCCAGCAGCCTCCTGGGAACGACTGGAAACACCATATATTTT. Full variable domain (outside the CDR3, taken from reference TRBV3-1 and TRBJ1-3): DTAVSQTPKYLVTQMGNDKSIKCEQNLGHDTMYWYKQDSKKFLKIMFSYNNKELIINETVPNRFSPKSPDKAHLNLHINSLELGDSAVYFCASSLLGTTGNTIYFGEGSWLTVV.

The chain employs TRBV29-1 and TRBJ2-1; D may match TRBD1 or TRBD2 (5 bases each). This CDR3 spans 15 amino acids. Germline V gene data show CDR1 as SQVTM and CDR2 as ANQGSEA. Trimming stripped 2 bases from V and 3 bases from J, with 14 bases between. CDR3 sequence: CSVESQGRGYNEQFF. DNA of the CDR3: TGCAGCGTTGAATCCCAGGGACGGGGCTACAATGAGCAGTTCTTC.

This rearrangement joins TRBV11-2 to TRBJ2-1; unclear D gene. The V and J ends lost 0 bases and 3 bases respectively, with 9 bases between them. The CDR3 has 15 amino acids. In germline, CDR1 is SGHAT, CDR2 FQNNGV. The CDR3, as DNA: TGTGCCAGCAGCTTAGAAGCATTCCGCTACAATGAGCAGTTCTTC. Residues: CASSLEAFRYNEQFF.

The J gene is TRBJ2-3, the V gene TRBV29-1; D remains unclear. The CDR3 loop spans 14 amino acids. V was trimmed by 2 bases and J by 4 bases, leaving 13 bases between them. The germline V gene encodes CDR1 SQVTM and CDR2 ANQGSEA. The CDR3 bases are TGCAGCGTTGAAAAATGGACGGCCTCAGATACGCAGTATTTT. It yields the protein CSVEKWTASDTQYF.

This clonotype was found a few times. CDR3 protein: CASSFDAPLYNEQFF. CDR3 sequence (DNA): TGCGCCAGCAGCTTCGACGCCCCCCTCTACAATGAGCAGTTCTTC. The chain couples TRBV5-1 to TRBJ2-1; D unclear. V lost 2 bases, J lost 3 bases, and 12 bases lay in between. The CDR3 covers 15 residues. CDR1 SGHRS and CDR2 YFSETQ come from the germline V gene. Full variable domain (remainder filled in from reference TRBV5-1 and TRBJ2-1): KAGVTQTPRYLIKTRGQQVTLSCSPISGHRSVSWYQQTPGQGLQFLFEYFSETQRNKGNFPGRFSGRQFSNSRSEMNVSTLELGDSALYLCASSFDAPLYNEQFFGPGTRLTVL.

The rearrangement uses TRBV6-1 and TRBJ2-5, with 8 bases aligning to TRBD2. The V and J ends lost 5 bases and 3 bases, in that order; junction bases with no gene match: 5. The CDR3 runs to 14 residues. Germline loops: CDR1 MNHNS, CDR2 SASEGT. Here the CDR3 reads CASSRDGGEETQYF. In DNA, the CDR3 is TGTGCCAGCAGTCGGGACGGGGGGGAAGAGACCCAGTACTTC.

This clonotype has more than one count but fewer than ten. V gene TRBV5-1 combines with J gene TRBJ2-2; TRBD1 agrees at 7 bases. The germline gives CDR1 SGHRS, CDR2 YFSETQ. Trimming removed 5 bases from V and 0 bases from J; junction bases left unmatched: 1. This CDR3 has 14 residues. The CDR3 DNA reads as TGCGCCAGCAGGGACAGGACGAACACCGGGGAGCTGTTTTTT. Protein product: CASRDRTNTGELFF.

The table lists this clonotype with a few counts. Here the CDR3 DNA reads TGTGCCAGCACCCGGGGGCTCGGCGGGGAGCTGTTTTTT. Translation: CASTRGLGGELFF. The chain employs TRBV2 and TRBJ2-2, with D perhaps being TRBD1 or TRBD2 (6 bases each). V was cut by 7 bases and J by 7 bases, with 13 bases left in between. CDR1 and CDR2 from the germline V gene are SNHLY and FYNNEI. The CDR3 covers 13 residues.